These 10 T cell receptor beta chains came from one sample sequenced in a study of blood T cell repertoires in COVID-19. The protocol was immunoSEQ multiplex PCR, while the TCRdb copy is restricted to in-frame clones and leaves out a portion. Of roughly 300,000 clones listed, 75% to 95% were seen once; the top ten hold more than 0.95%. Material: PBMCs or T cells enriched from blood (not recorded which). Source of these receptors: a woman between 25 and 40 years old who had recovered from COVID-19.

The genes are TRBV3-1 (or the pseudogene TRBV3-2) and TRBJ2-7; D may be TRBD2 (5 bases). Germline CDR1 reads LGHDT; CDR2 reads YNNKEL (reference sequence). Trimming took off 0 bases at V and 3 bases at J, with 9 bases between the two ends. The CDR3 has 14 residues. CDR3 sequence (DNA): TGTGCCAGCAGCCAAGAAGGAGGAAGCTACGAGCAGTACTTC. Translation: CASSQEGGSYEQYF.

The chain has TRBV27 and TRBJ2-1; D may be TRBD1 (7 bases). The CDR3 length is 16 residues. Deletions cut 6 bases from V and 9 bases from J, with 24 bases between. The germline gives CDR1 MNHEY, CDR2 SMNVEV (reference sequence). The CDR3 sequence is CASRYQDRILGGEQFF. In DNA form, the CDR3 reads TGTGCCAGCAGATATCAGGACAGGATCCTCGGGGGTGAGCAGTTCTTC.

The chain joins TRBV15 to TRBJ1-6, with a tentative D call TRBD1 (6 bases). V was cut by 3 bases and J by 7 bases, with 16 bases left in between. CDR1 and CDR2 from the germline V gene are LNHNV and YYDKDF (reference sequence). The CDR3 contains 16 residues. CDR3 sequence (DNA): TGTGCCACCAGCAGGTTACCCAGGGGAGGGAATTCACCCCTCCACTTT. Amino acid sequence: CATSRLPRGGNSPLHF.

The J gene is TRBJ2-1, the V gene TRBV19; TRBD2 matches 10 bases. CDR3 length: 13 residues. The J segment lost 10 bases and the V segment lost 10 bases, leaving 10 bases of the junction unmatched. The germline V gene encodes CDR1 LNHDA and CDR2 SQIVND (reference sequence). CDR3 nucleotide sequence: TGTGCCACCCGGACTAGCGGAATGGGAGAGCAGTTCTTC. Translating it yields CATRTSGMGEQFF.

The CDR3 reads CASSMLRFGGEAYEQYF. CDR3 sequence (DNA): TGTGCCAGTAGTATGCTTCGATTTGGGGGCGAGGCCTACGAGCAGTACTTC. This chain uses TRBV19 with TRBJ2-7, with a possible D match to TRBD1 (6 bases). This CDR3 has 17 amino acids. Germline V gene sequence: CDR1 LNHDA, CDR2 SQIVND (reference sequence). Trimming shortened V by 3 bases and J by 2 bases, and 20 bases separated the two germline ends.

The V and J genes are TRBV10-3 and TRBJ2-3; 9 bases are a match to TRBD2. The ends lost 10 bases at V and 2 bases at J; junction bases unmatched: 10. The CDR3 consists of 15 residues. CDR1 and CDR2 (germline): ENHRY, SYGVKD. The CDR3 bases are TGTGCCAGTCAGCCTCTAGCGGGGCTCACAGATACGCAGTATTTT. Its protein product is CASQPLAGLTDTQYF.

CDR3 in amino acids: CASRFIGLPNTGELFF. CDR3 DNA sequence: TGTGCCAGCAGATTTATCGGACTACCGAACACCGGGGAGCTGTTTTTT. The J gene is TRBJ2-2, the V gene TRBV28, with D tentatively TRBD2 (6 bases). CDR1 is MDHEN, CDR2 SYDVKM, per germline. Between the trimmed V and J ends, which lost 6 bases and 0 bases, there was a span of 14 bases. The CDR3 is 16 amino acids.

The chain uses TRBV19 and TRBJ2-7, with D hard to call. This CDR3 has 16 residues. From germline, CDR1 is LNHDA and CDR2 SQIVND (reference sequence). Trimming took off 0 bases at V and 2 bases at J, with 14 bases between the two ends. CDR3 sequence: CASSIDAEGVTYEQYF. In DNA, the CDR3 is TGTGCCAGTAGTATAGATGCGGAAGGCGTTACCTACGAGCAGTACTTC.

V and J are TRBV5-6 and TRBJ2-5; D is perhaps TRBD1 (5 bases). The CDR3 sequence is 15 residues long. Germline assignment: CDR1 SGHDT and CDR2 YYEEEE. Trimming cost V 5 bases and J 3 bases, with 17 bases left between them. CDR3 region: CASSSDTGSEETQYF. As DNA, the CDR3 is TGTGCCAGCAGTTCTGACACAGGTTCGGAAGAGACCCAGTACTTC.

V usage is TRBV7-9 and J usage is TRBJ1-1, with unresolved D. The V end lost 1 base, the J end lost 3 bases, and 9 bases lay between the germline ends. Germline CDR1 is SEHNR and CDR2 is FQNEAQ (reference sequence). The CDR3 is 14 residues long. CDR3 sequence: CASSLEGGHTEAFF. CDR3 coding DNA: TGTGCCAGCAGCTTAGAGGGAGGGCACACTGAAGCTTTCTTT.